This T cell receptor beta chain emerged from a study of T cell responses to AZD1222 COVID-19 vaccine. Study-level background: Analysis merged second doses at about 4 or about 12 weeks. Study conclusions and caveats: Close to half of all spike-specific TCRs reportedly target regions of the variants that are unmutated. Donors skewed white British and female; clonal diversity was possibly underestimated.

This clone was observed a single time. Its antigen is still unknown. The assay was immunoSEQ multiplex PCR, and TCRdb's table has in-frame clones only and misses some. The repertoire has more than 140,000 clones, 89% of them found once; the top ten carry under 3.5%. The CDR3 is made up of 17 amino acids. This clonotype was obtained from an adult in good health. The sequences come from peripheral blood, collected on day 0 of AZD1222 vaccination. V and J are TRBV21-1 and TRBJ1-1. TRBV21-1 is classified as a pseudogene. In nucleotides, the CDR3 is TGTGCCAGCGTCTCGGGGGGGCCAGCTGATATGAACACTGAAGCTTTCTTT. It yields the protein CASVSGGPADMNTEAFF.